This T cell receptor beta chain was recorded in a study of shared clonotypes between healthy human individuals. Study in general: Three plates were used per donor for CD4 naive, three for CD4 memory, two for CD8 naive and one for CD8 memory.

Notes on this clone: Its target is not known.

Study-wide points: Naive CD4 clonotypes overlapped across several donors at about 5.3%. Some clonotypes were shared by all four sorted-subset donors, while others were not shared. The non-shared ones had lower generation probabilities than the shared ones.

CDR1 is LNHDA and CDR2 is SQIVND in the germline V gene (reference sequence). The CDR3 runs 17 residues. The J segment lost 2 bases and the V segment lost 1 base, leaving 9 bases of the junction unmatched. The run depth of the assay was deep. Profiling relied on immunoSEQ multiplex PCR, and the TCRdb table lists in-frame clones only, not all of them. The sample lists approximately 640,000 clones, roughly 70% occurring once. The sequence derives from a woman under 40 in good health. The sample consisted of memory CD4+ T cells sorted from blood. Sample subset: CD45RA-negative fraction. This sequence joins TRBV19 and TRBJ2-7; TRBD2 matches 9 bases. CDR3 amino acids: CASSIGFGTSRTYEQYF. The CDR3 DNA reads TGTGCCAGTAGTATAGGATTTGGGACTAGCCGGACCTACGAGCAGTACTTC.